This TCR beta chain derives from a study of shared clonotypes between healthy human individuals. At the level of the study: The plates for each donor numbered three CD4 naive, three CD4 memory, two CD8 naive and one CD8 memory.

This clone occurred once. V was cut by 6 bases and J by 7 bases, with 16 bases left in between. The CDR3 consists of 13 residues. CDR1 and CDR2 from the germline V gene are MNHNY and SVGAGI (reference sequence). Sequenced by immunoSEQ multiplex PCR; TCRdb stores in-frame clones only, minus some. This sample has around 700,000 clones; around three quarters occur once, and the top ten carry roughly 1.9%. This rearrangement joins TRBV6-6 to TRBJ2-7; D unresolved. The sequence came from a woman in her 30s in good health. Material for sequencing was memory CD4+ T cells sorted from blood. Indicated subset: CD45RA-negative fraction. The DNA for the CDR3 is TGTGCCAGCAGACCGCCCGGAGCCCGGGAGCAGTACTTC. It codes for CASRPPGAREQYF.